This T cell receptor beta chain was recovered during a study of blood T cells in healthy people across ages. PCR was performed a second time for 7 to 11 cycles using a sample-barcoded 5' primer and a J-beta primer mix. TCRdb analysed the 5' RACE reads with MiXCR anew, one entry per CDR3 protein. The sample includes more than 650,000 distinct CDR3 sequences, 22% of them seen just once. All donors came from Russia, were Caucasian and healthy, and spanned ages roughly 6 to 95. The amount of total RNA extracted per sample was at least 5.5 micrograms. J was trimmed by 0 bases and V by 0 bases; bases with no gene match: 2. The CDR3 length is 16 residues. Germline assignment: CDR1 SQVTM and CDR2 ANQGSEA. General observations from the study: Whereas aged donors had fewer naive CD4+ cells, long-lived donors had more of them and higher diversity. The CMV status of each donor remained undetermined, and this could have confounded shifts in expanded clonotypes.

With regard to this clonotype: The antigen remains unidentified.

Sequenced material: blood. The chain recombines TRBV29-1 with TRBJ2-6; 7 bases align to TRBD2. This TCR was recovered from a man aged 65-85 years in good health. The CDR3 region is CSVEEGGSSGANVLTF. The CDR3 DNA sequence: TGCAGCGTTGAAGAGGGAGGGAGCTCTGGGGCCAACGTCCTGACTTTC.